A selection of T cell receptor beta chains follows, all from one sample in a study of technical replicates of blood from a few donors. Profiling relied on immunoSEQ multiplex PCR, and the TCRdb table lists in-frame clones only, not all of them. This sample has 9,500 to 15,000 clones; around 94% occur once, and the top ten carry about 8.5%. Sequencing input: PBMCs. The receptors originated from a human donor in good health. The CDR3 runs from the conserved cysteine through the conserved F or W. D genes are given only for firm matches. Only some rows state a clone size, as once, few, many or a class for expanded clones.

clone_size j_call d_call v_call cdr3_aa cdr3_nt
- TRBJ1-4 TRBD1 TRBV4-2 CASSQDGTGSNEKLFF TGTGCCAGCAGCCAAGACGGGACAGGGAGTAATGAAAAACTGTTTTTT
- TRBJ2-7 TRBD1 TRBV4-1 CASNPGQGPFHEQYF TGCGCCAGCAACCCGGGACAGGGGCCCTTTCACGAGCAGTACTTC
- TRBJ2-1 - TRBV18 CASSPGQYNEQFF TGTGCCAGCTCCCCCGGACAGTACAATGAGCAGTTCTTC
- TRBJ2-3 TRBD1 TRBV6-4 CASTPGQDTDTQYF TGTGCCAGCACACCGGGACAGGACACAGATACGCAGTATTTT
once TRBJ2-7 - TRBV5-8 CASSLGGRSPFLEQYF TGTGCCAGCAGCTTGGGCGGCCGTTCGCCCTTCTTGGAGCAGTACTTC
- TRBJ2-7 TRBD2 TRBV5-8 CASSSLGAGVIHEQYF TGTGCCAGCAGCTCTCTGGGCGCGGGAGTGATCCACGAGCAGTACTTC
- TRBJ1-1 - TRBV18 CASSPVSHTEAFF TGTGCCAGCTCACCAGTAAGCCACACTGAAGCTTTCTTT
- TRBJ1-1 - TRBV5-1 CASSLSGVEAFF TGCGCCAGCAGCTTGAGCGGCGTGGAAGCTTTCTTT
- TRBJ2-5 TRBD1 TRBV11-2 CASSSYRLGQGLETQYF TGTGCCAGCAGCTCTTACCGCCTCGGACAGGGGCTGGAGACCCAGTACTTC
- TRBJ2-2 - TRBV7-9 CASSLGSAGELFF TGTGCCAGCAGCTTGGGTAGCGCCGGGGAGCTGTTTTTT
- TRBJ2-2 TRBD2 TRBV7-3 CASSLSGLAGATGELFF TGTGCCAGCAGCTTATCGGGACTAGCGGGAGCCACCGGGGAGCTGTTTTTT
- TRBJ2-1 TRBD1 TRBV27 CASNPSWGQGGNEQFF TGTGCCAGCAACCCCTCTTGGGGACAGGGGGGCAATGAGCAGTTCTTC
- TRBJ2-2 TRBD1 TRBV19 CASRDRAGELFF TGTGCCAGTAGGGACAGGGCCGGGGAGCTGTTTTTT
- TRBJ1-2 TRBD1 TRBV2 CASSGRDSDLSYGYTF TGTGCCAGCAGCGGCCGGGACAGCGACCTTTCATATGGCTACACCTTC
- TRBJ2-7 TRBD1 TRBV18 CASSPRDRGEQYF TGTGCCAGCTCACCCCGGGACAGGGGAGAGCAGTACTTC
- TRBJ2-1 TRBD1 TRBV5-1 CASSPGQSSYNEQFF TGCGCCAGCAGCCCGGGACAGAGCTCCTACAATGAGCAGTTCTTC
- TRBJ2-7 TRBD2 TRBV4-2 CASSADGTSLKEQYF TGTGCCAGCAGCGCCGACGGGACTAGCCTTAAAGAGCAGTACTTC
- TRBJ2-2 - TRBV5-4 CASSLAQNTGELFF TGTGCCAGCAGCTTGGCCCAGAACACCGGGGAGCTGTTTTTT
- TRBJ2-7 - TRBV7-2 CASSLLGPPGSEQYF TGTGCCAGCAGCTTATTGGGCCCACCTGGATCCGAGCAGTACTTC
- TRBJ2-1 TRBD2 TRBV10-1 CASRSGTSGSNEQFF TGCGCCAGCAGATCCGGGACTAGCGGGAGTAATGAGCAGTTCTTC
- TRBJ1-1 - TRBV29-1 CSADGEGGAGREQAFF TGCAGCGCCGACGGGGAGGGGGGCGCAGGGAGAGAACAAGCTTTCTTT
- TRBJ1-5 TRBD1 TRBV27 CASSSRWGDRGPLNQPQHF TGTGCCAGCAGTTCCCGGTGGGGGGACAGGGGACCTCTCAATCAGCCCCAGCATTTT
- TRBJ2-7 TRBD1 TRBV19 CASSIGTGEVYEQYF TGTGCCAGTAGTATCGGGACAGGGGAAGTCTACGAGCAGTACTTC
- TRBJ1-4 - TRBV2 CASSRVHNEKLFF TGTGCCAGCAGCAGGGTCCATAATGAAAAACTGTTTTTT
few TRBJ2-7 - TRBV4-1 CASSQDQGNEQYF TGCGCCAGCAGCCAAGATCAGGGAAACGAGCAGTACTTC
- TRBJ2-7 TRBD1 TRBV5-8 CASSLDFGTGAGEQYF TGTGCCAGCAGCTTGGACTTCGGGACAGGGGCGGGAGAGCAGTACTTC
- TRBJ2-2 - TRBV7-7 CASSLSETGELFF TGTGCCAGCAGCTTGTCAGAAACCGGGGAGCTGTTTTTT
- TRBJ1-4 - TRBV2 CASSDSSEKLFF TGTGCCAGCAGTGACAGTAGCGAAAAACTGTTTTTT
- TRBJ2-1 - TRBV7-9 CASSPYNEQFF TGTGCCAGCAGCCCTTACAATGAGCAGTTCTTC
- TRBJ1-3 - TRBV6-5 CASSPRETGNTIYF TGTGCCAGCAGCCCTCGTGAGACTGGAAACACCATATATTTT
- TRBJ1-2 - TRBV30 CAWSGLTVVDYGYTF TGTGCCTGGAGTGGATTGACAGTGGTGGACTATGGCTACACCTTC
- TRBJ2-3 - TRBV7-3 CASSLLGGTDTQYF TGTGCCAGCAGCTTATTGGGAGGCACAGATACGCAGTATTTT
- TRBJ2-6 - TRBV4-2 CASSQDNSGANVLTF TGTGCCAGCAGCCAAGACAACTCTGGGGCCAACGTCCTGACTTTC
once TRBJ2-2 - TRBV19 CASSPQGGGGELFF TGTGCCAGTAGTCCTCAGGGAGGTGGCGGGGAGCTGTTTTTT
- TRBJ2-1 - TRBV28 CASSFTLTYNEQFF TGTGCCAGCAGTTTTACCTTAACATACAATGAGCAGTTCTTC
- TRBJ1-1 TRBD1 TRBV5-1 CASSTQQGDTEAFF TGCGCCAGCAGCACGCAACAGGGGGACACTGAAGCTTTCTTT
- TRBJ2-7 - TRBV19 CATQTGDVGSYEQYF TGTGCCACCCAAACAGGAGACGTAGGATCCTACGAGCAGTACTTC
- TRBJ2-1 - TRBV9 CASSVGQGKQFF TGTGCCAGCAGCGTAGGTCAGGGTAAGCAGTTCTTC
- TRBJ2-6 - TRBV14 CASSQFAVGAGGANVLTF TGTGCCAGCAGCCAATTCGCGGTGGGGGCGGGTGGGGCCAACGTCCTGACTTTC
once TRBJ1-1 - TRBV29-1 CSVLQGMNTEAFF TGCAGCGTACTACAGGGCATGAACACTGAAGCTTTCTTT